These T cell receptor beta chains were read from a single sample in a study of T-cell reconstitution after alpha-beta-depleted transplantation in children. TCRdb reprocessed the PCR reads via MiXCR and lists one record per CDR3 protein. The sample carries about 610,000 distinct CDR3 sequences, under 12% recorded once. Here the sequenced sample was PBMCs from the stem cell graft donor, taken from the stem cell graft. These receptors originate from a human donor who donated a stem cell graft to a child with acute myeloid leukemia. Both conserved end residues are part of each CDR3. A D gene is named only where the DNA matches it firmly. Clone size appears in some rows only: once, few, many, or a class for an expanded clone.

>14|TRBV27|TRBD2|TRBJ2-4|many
CATKREGGGNIQYF
TGTGCCACCAAGCGGGAGGGCGGCGGAAACATTCAGTACTTC
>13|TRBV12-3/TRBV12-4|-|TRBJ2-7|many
CASSLNEGYEQYF
TGTGCCAGCAGTTTAAACGAGGGCTACGAGCAGTACTTC
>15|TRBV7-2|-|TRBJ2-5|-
CASSRSLLGKETQYF
TGTGCCAGCAGCCGCTCCCTGCTAGGAAAGGAGACCCAGTACTTC
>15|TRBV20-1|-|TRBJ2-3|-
CSARDTGSPTDTQYF
TGCAGTGCTAGAGATACAGGATCTCCCACAGATACGCAGTATTTT
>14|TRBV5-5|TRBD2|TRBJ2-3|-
CASSRGGLGGTQYF
TGTGCCAGCAGCCGGGGGGGGCTTGGGGGTACGCAGTATTTT
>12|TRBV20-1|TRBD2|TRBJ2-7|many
CSAIGGGNEQYF
TGCAGTGCTATTGGGGGGGGGAACGAGCAGTACTTC
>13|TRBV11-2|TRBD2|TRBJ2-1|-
CASTLSGKNEQFF
TGTGCCAGCACCCTTAGCGGGAAGAATGAGCAGTTCTTC
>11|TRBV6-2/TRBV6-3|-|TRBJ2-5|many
CASSDVGTQYF
TGTGCCAGCAGTGACGTGGGGACCCAGTACTTC
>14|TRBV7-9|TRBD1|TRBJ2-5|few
CASSSGQGTETQYF
TGTGCCAGCAGCTCTGGACAGGGCACCGAGACCCAGTACTTC
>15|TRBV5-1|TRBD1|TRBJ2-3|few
CASSWTGSSTDTQYF
TGCGCCAGCAGCTGGACAGGGTCTAGCACAGATACGCAGTATTTT
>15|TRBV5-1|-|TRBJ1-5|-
CASSRRSASGQPQHF
TGCGCCAGCAGCAGGCGGTCGGCGTCGGGTCAGCCCCAGCATTTT
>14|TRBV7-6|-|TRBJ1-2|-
CASSPSPRNYGYTF
TGTGCCAGCAGCCCCTCCCCCAGGAACTATGGCTACACCTTC
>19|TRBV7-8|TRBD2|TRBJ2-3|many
CASSLLAGGGRGSGDTQYF
TGTGCCAGCAGCTTACTAGCGGGAGGGGGGAGGGGTTCCGGAGATACGCAGTATTTT
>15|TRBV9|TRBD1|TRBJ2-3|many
CASRGQDILTDTQYF
TGTGCCAGCAGGGGACAGGATATACTAACAGATACGCAGTATTTT
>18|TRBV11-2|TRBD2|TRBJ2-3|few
CASSLTSSGRAITDTQYF
TGTGCCAGCAGCTTAACATCTAGCGGGAGGGCAATAACAGATACGCAGTATTTT
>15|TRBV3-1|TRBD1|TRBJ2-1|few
CASCSRDRMYNEQFF
TGTGCCAGCTGCTCCCGGGACAGGATGTACAATGAGCAGTTCTTC
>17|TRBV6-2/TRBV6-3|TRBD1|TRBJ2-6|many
CASRPITGELGANVLTF
TGTGCCAGCAGACCTATTACAGGGGAACTTGGGGCCAACGTCCTGACTTTC
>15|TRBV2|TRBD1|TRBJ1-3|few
CATRFRDSSGNTIYF
TGTGCCACCCGTTTCCGGGACAGCTCTGGAAACACCATATATTTT
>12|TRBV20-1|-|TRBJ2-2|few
CSADRNTGELFF
TGCAGTGCTGACAGGAACACCGGGGAGCTGTTTTTT
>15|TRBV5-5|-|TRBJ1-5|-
CASSPAGTSNQPQHF
TGTGCCAGCAGCCCCGCGGGCACTAGCAATCAGCCCCAGCATTTT
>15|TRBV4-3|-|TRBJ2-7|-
CASSQDPRGGYEQYF
TGCGCCAGCAGCCAAGATCCCAGGGGAGGCTACGAGCAGTACTTC
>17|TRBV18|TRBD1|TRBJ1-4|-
CASSPLVSDRASEKLFF
TGTGCCAGCTCACCACTGGTTTCGGACAGGGCCTCGGAAAAACTGTTTTTT
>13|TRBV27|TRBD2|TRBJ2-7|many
CASSVGRADEQYF
TGTGCCAGCAGTGTCGGGAGGGCCGATGAGCAGTACTTC
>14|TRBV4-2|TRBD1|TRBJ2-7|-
CASSQERTGGEQYF
TGTGCCAGCAGCCAAGAGAGGACAGGGGGCGAGCAGTACTTC
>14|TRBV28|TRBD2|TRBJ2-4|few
CASGSAGVGNIQYF
TGTGCCAGCGGCAGCGCGGGAGTGGGAAACATTCAGTACTTC
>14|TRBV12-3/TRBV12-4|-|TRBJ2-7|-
CASSLFRGFDEQYF
TGTGCCAGCAGTTTGTTTAGGGGTTTCGACGAGCAGTACTTC
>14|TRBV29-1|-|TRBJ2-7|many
CSVVGRGTSHEQYF
TGCAGCGTTGTGGGGAGAGGGACGTCCCACGAGCAGTACTTC
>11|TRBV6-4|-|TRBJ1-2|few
CASSDSRGYTF
TGTGCCAGCAGTGACTCGCGGGGCTACACCTTC
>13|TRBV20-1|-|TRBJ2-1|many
CSGHGGAGYEQFF
TGCAGTGGGCACGGCGGTGCGGGGTATGAGCAGTTCTTC
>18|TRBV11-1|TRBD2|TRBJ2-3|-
CASSLGASGQISTDTQYF
TGTGCCAGCAGCTTAGGGGCTAGCGGGCAGATTAGCACAGATACGCAGTATTTT
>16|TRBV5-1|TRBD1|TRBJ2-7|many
CASSLQGGQGNYEQYF
TGCGCCAGCAGCTTGCAGGGGGGACAGGGAAACTACGAGCAGTACTTC
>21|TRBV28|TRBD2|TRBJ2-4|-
CASSSLTSGRRGRGTKNIQYF
TGTGCCAGCAGTTCCCTTACTAGCGGGAGAAGAGGGAGGGGAACCAAAAACATTCAGTACTTC
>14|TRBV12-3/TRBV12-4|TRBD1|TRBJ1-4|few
CASRRRGGNEKLFF
TGTGCCAGCAGGCGCAGGGGGGGAAATGAAAAACTGTTTTTT
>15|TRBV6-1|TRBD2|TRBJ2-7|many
CASSDNPSGSYEQYF
TGTGCCAGCAGTGACAATCCTAGCGGATCCTACGAGCAGTACTTC
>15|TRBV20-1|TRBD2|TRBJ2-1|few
CSAPRAGGPGNEQFF
TGCAGTGCTCCGCGAGCGGGAGGGCCGGGAAATGAGCAGTTCTTC
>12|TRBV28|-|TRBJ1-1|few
CASKGQETEAFF
TGTGCCAGCAAGGGCCAGGAGACTGAAGCTTTCTTT
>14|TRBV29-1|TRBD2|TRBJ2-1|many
CSVEVAGVDNEQFF
TGCAGCGTCGAGGTAGCGGGAGTTGACAATGAGCAGTTCTTC
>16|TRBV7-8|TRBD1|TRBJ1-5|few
CASSLVGTGGNQPQHF
TGTGCCAGCAGCTTAGTTGGGACAGGGGGGAATCAGCCCCAGCATTTT
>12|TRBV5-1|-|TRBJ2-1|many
CASSLDDYEQFF
TGCGCCAGCAGCTTGGACGACTATGAGCAGTTCTTC
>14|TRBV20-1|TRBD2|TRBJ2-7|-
CSGGEASGIYEQYF
TGCAGTGGAGGAGAGGCTAGCGGGATTTACGAGCAGTACTTC
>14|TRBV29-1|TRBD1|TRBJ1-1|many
CSVSRGTVNTEAFF
TGCAGCGTATCGAGGGGGACAGTGAACACTGAAGCTTTCTTT
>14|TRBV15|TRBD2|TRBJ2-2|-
CATSPGGPTGELFF
TGTGCCACCAGCCCGGGAGGGCCCACCGGGGAGCTGTTTTTT
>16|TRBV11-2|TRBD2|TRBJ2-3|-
CASSLNPSGITDTQYF
TGTGCCAGCAGCTTAAATCCTAGCGGGATAACAGATACGCAGTATTTT
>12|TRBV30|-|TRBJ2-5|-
CAWSAKGFTQYF
TGTGCCTGGAGTGCCAAGGGTTTCACCCAGTACTTC
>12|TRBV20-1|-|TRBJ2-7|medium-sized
CSAKTGPTEQYF
TGCAGTGCTAAGACAGGACCCACCGAGCAGTACTTC
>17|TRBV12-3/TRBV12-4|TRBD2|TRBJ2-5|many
CASTPLIAGSTKETQYF
TGTGCCAGCACCCCCTTAATAGCGGGGTCTACAAAAGAGACCCAGTACTTC
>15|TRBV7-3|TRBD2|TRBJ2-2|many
CASSLRAGGTGELFF
TGTGCCAGCAGCTTAAGGGCCGGGGGGACCGGGGAGCTGTTTTTT
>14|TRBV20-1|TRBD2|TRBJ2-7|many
CSALLGLAGNEQYF
TGCAGTGCTTTGCTGGGACTAGCGGGAAACGAGCAGTACTTC
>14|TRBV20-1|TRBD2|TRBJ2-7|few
CSARWASGSFEQYF
TGCAGTGCTAGGTGGGCTAGCGGGAGTTTCGAGCAGTACTTC
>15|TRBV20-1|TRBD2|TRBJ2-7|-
CSARRTSGGAYEQYF
TGCAGTGCTAGGCGTACCAGCGGGGGGGCCTACGAGCAGTACTTC
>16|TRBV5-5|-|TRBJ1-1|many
CASSLFPGREGTEAFF
TGTGCCAGCAGCTTGTTTCCGGGTAGAGAGGGCACTGAAGCTTTCTTT
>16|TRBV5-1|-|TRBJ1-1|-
CASSPGGAGRNTEAFF
TGCGCCAGCAGCCCTGGAGGGGCAGGGAGGAACACTGAAGCTTTCTTT
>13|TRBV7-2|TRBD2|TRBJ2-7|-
CASNTVAGYEQYF
TGTGCCAGCAACACCGTAGCGGGCTACGAGCAGTACTTC